Listed below are T cell receptor beta chains from one sample, sequenced in a study of blood T cells in healthy people across ages. TCRdb re-called the 5' RACE reads with MiXCR, one entry per CDR3 protein. The sample consists of 550,000 to 650,000 distinct CDR3 sequences, roughly 31% of them appearing once. The sample taken for sequencing was blood. These receptors were taken from a woman of 80 years or more in good health. Both conserved end residues are part of each CDR3. A D gene is named only where the DNA matches it firmly. Size values are once, few and many counts, or a class for expanded clones, and some rows have none.

>TRBV5-5|many|TRBJ2-3|.
CASGAAARADTQYF
TGTGCCAGCGGGGCCGCAGCGAGGGCGGATACGCAGTATTTT
>TRBV3-1|.|TRBJ2-1|TRBD2
CAIRDDGGGYNEQFF
TGTGCCATCAGGGACGACGGGGGGGGATACAATGAGCAGTTCTTC
>TRBV14|.|TRBJ1-1|.
CASSQDFRVHTEAFF
TGTGCCAGCAGCCAAGATTTCAGGGTGCATACTGAAGCTTTCTTT
>TRBV27|few|TRBJ1-2|.
CASSSETSNYGYTF
TGTGCCAGCAGTTCTGAGACCTCTAACTATGGCTACACCTTC
>TRBV7-2|many|TRBJ2-7|.
CASSLVAELYEQYF
TGTGCCAGCAGCTTAGTAGCGGAGTTGTACGAGCAGTACTTC
>TRBV3-1|.|TRBJ1-1|.
CASSQGGPEAFF
TGTGCCAGCAGCCAAGGGGGACCTGAAGCTTTCTTT
>TRBV20-1|many|TRBJ2-4|.
CSARETGAKNIQYF
TGCAGTGCTAGAGAGACGGGGGCCAAAAACATTCAGTACTTC
>TRBV5-1|once|TRBJ2-5|.
CASSLAPQGITQETQYF
TGCGCCAGCAGCTTGGCGCCTCAGGGTATCACCCAAGAGACCCAGTACTTC
>TRBV28|many|TRBJ1-2|.
CASSEGPNYGYTF
TGTGCCAGCAGTGAGGGGCCAAATTATGGCTACACCTTC
>TRBV9|many|TRBJ1-1|TRBD1
CASSSGGKTEAFF
TGTGCCAGCAGCTCAGGGGGAAAGACTGAAGCTTTCTTT
>TRBV5-1|.|TRBJ2-5|TRBD2
CASSMGLAEETQYF
TGCGCCAGCAGCATGGGACTAGCGGAAGAGACCCAGTACTTC
>TRBV20-1|.|TRBJ2-5|TRBD2
CSARGGRDVTETQYF
TGCAGTGCTAGAGGAGGGAGGGATGTGACAGAGACCCAGTACTTC
>TRBV5-6|.|TRBJ1-1|.
CASSIDSNTEAFF
TGTGCCAGCAGCATCGACAGCAACACTGAAGCTTTCTTT
>TRBV12-3/TRBV12-4|many|TRBJ1-1|.
CASSYWGGGGADTEAFF
TGTGCCAGCAGCTACTGGGGCGGCGGGGGCGCCGACACTGAAGCTTTCTTT
>TRBV7-8|many|TRBJ2-1|.
CASSLVGGTYNEQFF
TGTGCCAGCAGCTTAGTAGGGGGTACCTACAATGAGCAGTTCTTC
>TRBV4-3|.|TRBJ2-3|.
CASSQVVADTQYF
TGCGCCAGCAGCCAAGTAGTGGCAGATACGCAGTATTTT
>TRBV12-3/TRBV12-4|.|TRBJ2-5|.
CATQIRVQETQYF
TGTGCCACTCAAATCAGGGTCCAAGAGACCCAGTACTTC
>TRBV5-8|few|TRBJ1-1|TRBD1
CASSGQGLLFAFF
TGTGCCAGCAGCGGACAGGGCCTACTGTTCGCTTTCTTT
>TRBV5-1|.|TRBJ2-6|TRBD1
CASSGTGQTSSGANVLTF
TGCGCCAGCAGCGGCACGGGACAGACGAGCTCTGGGGCCAACGTCCTGACTTTC
>TRBV6-5|many|TRBJ1-2|TRBD1
CASREPGGDYGYTF
TGTGCCAGCAGGGAACCAGGGGGCGACTATGGCTACACCTTC